The T cell receptor (beta chain) under discussion was sequenced for a study of shared clonotypes between healthy human individuals. This table comes from immunoSEQ multiplex PCR, and its TCRdb copy is limited to in-frame clones, with some not included. The sample records 400,000 or so clones, 96% being singletons. Germline V gene lookup returns CDR1 MDHEN and CDR2 SYDVKM. This CDR3 has 11 residues. The germline V and J ends were trimmed by 6 bases and 6 bases, with 6 bases remaining between them. The rearrangement joins TRBV28 to TRBJ2-1; D is undetermined. The receptor was derived from a man younger than 45 in good health. The specimen was memory CD8+ T cells sorted from blood. Described subset: CD45RO+ cells pooled with CCR7-negative TemRA cells. CDR3 nucleotide sequence: TGTGCCAGCAGATTGGCCAATGAGCAGTTCTTC. Translating gives CASRLANEQFF. The full variable domain, its missing parts supplied by reference TRBV28 and TRBJ2-1, is DVKVTQSSRYLVKRTGEKVFLECVQDMDHENMFWYRQDPGLGLRLIYFSYDVKMKEKGDIPEGYSVSREKKERFSLILESASTNQTSMYLCASRLANEQFFGPGTRLTVL.